Listed below are T cell receptor beta chains from one sample, sequenced in a study of CD8 T cells in ankylosing spondylitis. TCRdb passed the 5' RACE reads through MiXCR, listing each CDR3 protein once. Of about 140,000 distinct CDR3 sequences detected, approximately 10% appear once; the ten largest clones hold about 4%. The sequenced sample consisted of blood, either unsorted or a sorted T cell fraction (not recorded which). The receptors here all came from a female donor with ankylosing spondylitis or in good health (not recorded which). The CDR3 runs from the conserved cysteine through the conserved F or W. The order of the fields is V gene, D gene, J gene, clone size, CDR3 DNA, CDR3 protein. The D gene is left open where the match is weak. Size is stated for part of the rows, as once, few or many counts, or as a class when the clone is expanded.

TRBV20-1	TRBD1	TRBJ2-3	few	TGCAGTGCTAGAGATAGGGGGCTAGCCGGCGAAACAGATACGCAGTATTTT	CSARDRGLAGETDTQYF
TRBV30	NA	TRBJ1-1	NA	TGTACCTGGAGTGTAAGTCGGGAAGCTTTCTTT	CTWSVSREAFF
TRBV29-1	NA	TRBJ2-2	many	TGCAGCGGAAGTGGGTTCGACACCGGGGAGCTGTTTTTT	CSGSGFDTGELFF
TRBV4-1	NA	TRBJ1-2	many	TGCGCCAGCAGCCCGTTGCCAGGGATGAACTATGGCTACACCTTC	CASSPLPGMNYGYTF
TRBV25-1	TRBD1	TRBJ1-2	many	TGTGCCAGCAGAATCCGGGACAGCTATGGCTACACCTTC	CASRIRDSYGYTF
TRBV25-1	TRBD2	TRBJ2-3	few	TGTGCCAGCGGGAGGGCAGATACGCAGTATTTT	CASGRADTQYF
TRBV5-1	NA	TRBJ2-2	many	TGCGCCAGCAGTGAAAAGTACACCGGGGAGCTGTTTTTT	CASSEKYTGELFF
TRBV12-3/TRBV12-4	NA	TRBJ1-2	many	TGTGCCAGCAGTTTGGGCGGGGTCCCCTATGGCTACACCTTC	CASSLGGVPYGYTF
TRBV14	TRBD2	TRBJ2-1	many	TGTGCCAGCAGCCAAGTATTCCTAGCGGCCTCCTACAATGAGCAGTTCTTC	CASSQVFLAASYNEQFF
TRBV7-9	TRBD1	TRBJ2-5	many	TGTGCCAGCAGCCCTCGGGACAGGGAATTGGAGACCCAGTACTTC	CASSPRDRELETQYF
TRBV7-2	NA	TRBJ1-3	many	TGTGCCAGCAGCTTAGGGCACAGGGTCCCCGGAAACACCATATATTTT	CASSLGHRVPGNTIYF
TRBV20-1	TRBD1	TRBJ2-4	many	TGCAGTGCCACGGACAGGGTGGACGCCAAAAACATTCAGTACTTC	CSATDRVDAKNIQYF
TRBV20-1	NA	TRBJ1-1	many	TGCAGTGCTAGAGAACAATTGGGGCATACCATGAACACTGAAGCTTTCTTT	CSAREQLGHTMNTEAFF
TRBV11-2	NA	TRBJ2-7	NA	TGTGCCAGCAGCTCTTCTACTACTGGGGCATACGAGCAGTACTTC	CASSSSTTGAYEQYF
TRBV7-9	NA	TRBJ1-1	many	TGTGCCAGCAGCTTAGAGGGGGGAGCTGAAGCTTTCTTT	CASSLEGGAEAFF
TRBV7-9	NA	TRBJ1-5	many	TGTGCCAGCAGCTTACAGGGGAATCAGCCCCAGCATTTT	CASSLQGNQPQHF
TRBV7-6	NA	TRBJ2-2	few	TGTGCCAGCAGCTTAATGGCAGACGCCATCGGGGAGCTGTTTTTT	CASSLMADAIGELFF
TRBV12-3/TRBV12-4	NA	TRBJ1-2	many	TGTGCCAGCAGTTTACAATCCGGGACACATGGCTACACCTTC	CASSLQSGTHGYTF
TRBV7-2	TRBD2	TRBJ2-3	NA	TGTGCCAGCAGCTTACTCGCGGGAGTGGGGGGCACAGATACGCAGTATTTT	CASSLLAGVGGTDTQYF
TRBV20-1	NA	TRBJ1-1	many	TGCAGTGCCCCTCGCGGCCTAGGGTCTGAAGCTTTCTTT	CSAPRGLGSEAFF
TRBV24-1	TRBD1	TRBJ1-5	many	TGTGCCACCAGTGATCCAGGGACAGGGGATCAGCCCCAGCATTTT	CATSDPGTGDQPQHF
TRBV30	NA	TRBJ2-1	many	TGTGCCTGGAGCACCGGGACTCCCAGGGGGCAGTTCTTC	CAWSTGTPRGQFF
TRBV12-3/TRBV12-4	TRBD1	TRBJ1-2	many	TGTGCCAGCAGTTTCCCCGGGACAGGGCATGGCTACACCTTC	CASSFPGTGHGYTF
TRBV4-2	NA	TRBJ1-6	few	TGTGCCAGCAGCCAAGATGGTCAGATCTCCTATAATTCACCCCTCCACTTT	CASSQDGQISYNSPLHF
TRBV12-3/TRBV12-4	NA	TRBJ1-1	many	TGTGCCTCTTACGGAGTTACATACACTGAAGCTTTCTTT	CASYGVTYTEAFF
TRBV2	NA	TRBJ2-2	NA	TGTGCCAGCACTCTAGACCACTACACCGGGGAGCTGTTTTTT	CASTLDHYTGELFF
TRBV11-2	NA	TRBJ2-3	many	TGTGCCAGCAGCCGTAGCGGATCGAGCACAGATACGCAGTATTTT	CASSRSGSSTDTQYF
TRBV2	NA	TRBJ1-5	many	TGTGCCAGCAGTGAGGGGCAGGGCAATCAGCCCCAGCATTTT	CASSEGQGNQPQHF
TRBV19	NA	TRBJ1-1	few	TGTGCCAGTAGTACAACCACAGGGTCTGAAGCTTTCTTT	CASSTTTGSEAFF
TRBV12-3/TRBV12-4	NA	TRBJ2-2	many	TGTGCCAGCAGTTTTGACAGGCCTGGCACCGGGGAGCTGTTTTTT	CASSFDRPGTGELFF
TRBV18	TRBD1	TRBJ1-1	NA	TGTGCCAGCTCACCCGGGACAGGGAATTTGAACACTGAAGCTTTCTTT	CASSPGTGNLNTEAFF
TRBV12-3/TRBV12-4	TRBD1	TRBJ1-4	many	TGTGCCAGCAGTTTAGGCAGTAACGACAGGGTACTGTTTTTT	CASSLGSNDRVLFF
TRBV5-1	TRBD2	TRBJ2-3	few	TGCGCCAGCAGCATGAAAACTTTGGGGGGGGTCACAGATACGCAGTATTTT	CASSMKTLGGVTDTQYF
TRBV5-1	NA	TRBJ2-3	many	TGCGCCAGCAGGAGGGAAGATACGCAGTATTTT	CASRREDTQYF